The 31 T cell receptor beta chains in this list originate from one sample, sequenced in a study of Ad26.COV2.S vaccination and SARS-CoV-2 variants. Assay: immunoSEQ multiplex PCR; the TCRdb copy retains only in-frame clones and omits some. Here the sample spans nearly 400,000 clones, over 75% being singletons. Treatment indicated: over 15 received Ad26.COV2.S at low or high dose, single or two shots; a few received placebo; per-sample allocation not given. Sampling was performed 63 days after the first vaccine or placebo injection. The sequencing here drew on peripheral blood, taken in a trial of Ad26.COV2.S vaccine versus placebo. The origin of the receptors is a person aged 18-65 years who received the Ad26.COV2.S COVID-19 vaccine or a placebo.

J is TRBJ1-1 and V is TRBV11-2, with TRBD1 matching 9 bases. This CDR3 has 14 residues. Germline V lookup: CDR1 SGHAT, CDR2 FQNNGV. The V segment lost 2 bases and the J segment 3 bases; nucleotides outside the gene matches: 1. The CDR3 region is CASSLRQGDTEAFF. The CDR3 coding sequence is TGTGCCAGCAGCTTAAGACAGGGGGACACTGAAGCTTTCTTT.

The J gene is TRBJ1-1, the V gene TRBV19; D is unclear. The CDR3 sequence is 13 residues long. V lost 3 bases and J lost 4, with 9 bases in between. From germline, CDR1 is LNHDA and CDR2 SQIVND (reference sequence). CDR3 amino acids: CASSMVRGTEAFF. The CDR3 DNA reads TGTGCCAGTAGTATGGTGCGTGGCACTGAAGCTTTCTTT. The full variable domain, with the rest looked up from reference TRBV19 and TRBJ1-1, is DGGITQSPKYLFRKEGQNVTLSCEQNLNHDAMYWYRQDPGQGLRLIYYSQIVNDFQKGDIAEGYSVSREKKESFPLTVTSAQKNPTAFYLCASSMVRGTEAFFGQGTRLTVV.

The chain carries TRBV14 and TRBJ2-5, with D perhaps being TRBD1 or TRBD2 (7 bases each). V dropped 2 bases and J dropped 5 bases, with 12 bases sitting between them. This CDR3 has 14 residues. From germline, CDR1 is SGHDN and CDR2 FVKESK. For the CDR3, the DNA is TGTGCCAGCAGCCAATGGGGGGGACAGGAGACCCAGTACTTC. It codes for CASSQWGGQETQYF. Full variable domain (missing parts from reference TRBV14 and TRBJ2-5): EAGVTQFPSHSVIEKGQTVTLRCDPISGHDNLYWYRRVMGKEIKFLLHFVKESKQDESGMPNNRFLAERTGGTYSTLKVQPAELEDSGVYFCASSQWGGQETQYFGPGTRLLVL.

The rearrangement links TRBV27 to TRBJ1-6; 10 bases match TRBD1. The CDR3 spans 18 residues. CDR1 and CDR2 (germline): MNHEY, SMNVEV (reference sequence). V gave up 2 bases and J gave up 8 bases; unmatched junction bases: 12. CDR3 protein: CASSLRQGATRVHSPLHF. CDR3 nucleotide sequence: TGTGCCAGCAGTTTAAGACAGGGGGCGACCCGAGTCCATTCACCCCTCCACTTT.

CDR3 sequence: CASSKDRAEGELFF. The CDR3 nucleotides read TGTGCCAGCAGCAAAGACAGGGCGGAGGGGGAGCTGTTTTTT. The chain couples TRBV21-1 to TRBJ2-2; TRBD1, the table's D call, lacks a check against the DNA. TRBV21-1 counts as a pseudogene. CDR3 length: 14 amino acids.

The chain has TRBV19 and TRBJ2-6; D is undetermined. The germline V and J ends were trimmed by 4 bases and 1 base, with 8 bases remaining between them. This CDR3 is built from 15 residues. Germline CDR1 and CDR2: LNHDA and SQIVND (reference sequence). This chain's CDR3 is CASSTLTSGANVLTF. The DNA of the CDR3 is TGTGCCAGTAGTACCCTGACGTCTGGGGCCAACGTCCTGACTTTC.

The chain employs TRBV19 and TRBJ1-5; tentative D call: TRBD1 (5 bases). CDR3 length: 15 amino acids. The ends were cut back, 6 bases at V and 6 bases at J, with 18 bases in the middle. Germline V gene lookup returns CDR1 LNHDA and CDR2 SQIVND (reference sequence). The CDR3 sequence: CASSAHGGEAQPQHF. The CDR3 DNA reads as TGTGCCAGTAGCGCCCATGGGGGGGAGGCTCAGCCCCAGCATTTT. Supplemented by reference TRBV19 and TRBJ1-5, the full variable domain reads DGGITQSPKYLFRKEGQNVTLSCEQNLNHDAMYWYRQDPGQGLRLIYYSQIVNDFQKGDIAEGYSVSREKKESFPLTVTSAQKNPTAFYLCASSAHGGEAQPQHFGDGTRLSIL.

V is TRBV6-5 and J is TRBJ1-2; no clear D gene. The length of the CDR3 is 13 residues. Germline lookup yields CDR1 MNHEY and CDR2 SVGAGI. V was shortened by 5 bases and J by 7 bases, with 14 bases between the two germline ends. In DNA, the CDR3 is TGTGCCAGCAGTCCCCAGGAAGGGTCTGGCTACACCTTC. It yields the protein CASSPQEGSGYTF.

This clone was counted a single time. The V call is TRBV7-9, the J call TRBJ2-3, with D possibly TRBD2 on 6 matching bases. Germline V CDR1 and CDR2: SEHNR, FQNEAQ (reference sequence). V was shortened by 7 bases and J by 0 bases, with 14 bases between the two germline ends. This CDR3 spans 15 amino acids. The CDR3 bases are TGTGCCAGCAACCCCGGGACTTCAAGCACAGATACGCAGTATTTT. As protein: CASNPGTSSTDTQYF.

CDR3 region: CASSLRDRGTEAFF. The CDR3 DNA reads as TGCGCCAGCAGCTTGAGGGACAGGGGGACTGAAGCTTTCTTT. The V call is TRBV5-1, the J call TRBJ1-1; 11 positions match TRBD1. Germline V lookup: CDR1 SGHRS, CDR2 YFSETQ. The CDR3 is 14 residues long. Germline trimming cut 1 base from V and 5 bases from J; bases unmatched to any gene: 1. Complete variable domain (other parts from reference TRBV5-1 and TRBJ1-1): KAGVTQTPRYLIKTRGQQVTLSCSPISGHRSVSWYQQTPGQGLQFLFEYFSETQRNKGNFPGRFSGRQFSNSRSEMNVSTLELGDSALYLCASSLRDRGTEAFFGQGTRLTVV.

The chain has TRBV15 and TRBJ2-2; D might be TRBD1 (5 bases). Per the germline V gene, CDR1 is LNHNV and CDR2 is YYDKDF (reference sequence). This CDR3 comprises 15 residues. Trimming shortened V by 3 bases and J by 2 bases, and 10 bases separated the two germline ends. The CDR3 is CATSRFQGNTGELFF. The CDR3 DNA reads as TGTGCCACCAGCAGGTTCCAGGGAAACACCGGGGAGCTGTTTTTT.

V usage is TRBV5-6 and J usage is TRBJ1-5; D call uncertain. V lost 3 bases, J lost 3 bases, and 13 bases lay in between. The CDR3 length is 15 residues. Germline-derived CDR1 and CDR2 are SGHDT and YYEEEE. CDR3 in amino acids: CASSYGGSYNQPQHF. CDR3 bases: TGTGCCAGCAGCTACGGAGGGTCCTACAATCAGCCCCAGCATTTT.

The CDR3 nucleotides read TGTGCCAGCAGCTTCCGAATTGGACTAGCGGGAGTGGAGCAGTTCTTC. This encodes CASSFRIGLAGVEQFF. The chain uses TRBV11-3 and TRBJ2-1; 13 nucleotides line up with TRBD2. V dropped 3 bases and J dropped 10; count of bases not matched to a gene: 9. The CDR3 contains 16 residues. Germline CDR1 and CDR2: SGHNT and YENEEA.

The rearrangement uses TRBV2 and TRBJ2-5; D tentatively reads TRBD1 or TRBD2 (5 bases each). Germline values: CDR1 SNHLY, CDR2 FYNNEI. This CDR3 is 14 amino acids long. V was trimmed by 4 bases and J by 4 bases, leaving 13 bases between them. The CDR3: CASSGGWGSETQYF. Written as DNA, the CDR3 is TGTGCCAGCAGTGGGGGGTGGGGTTCAGAGACCCAGTACTTC.

The chain carries TRBV7-2 and TRBJ2-2; D is uncertain. The germline V gene encodes CDR1 SGHTA and CDR2 FQGNSA. The CDR3 length is 13 residues. The V and J ends lost 1 base and 7 bases respectively, with 7 bases between them. The CDR3 nucleotides read TGTGCCAGCAGCTTAGGGACCTTCGGGGAGCTGTTTTTT. Amino acids: CASSLGTFGELFF. Full variable domain (remainder filled in from reference TRBV7-2 and TRBJ2-2): GAGVSQSPSNKVTEKGKDVELRCDPISGHTALYWYRQSLGQGLEFLIYFQGNSAPDKSGLPSDRFSAERTGGSVSTLTIQRTQQEDSAVYLCASSLGTFGELFFGEGSRLTVL.

This clone was picked up one time. The chain links TRBV9 to TRBJ2-5; D is perhaps TRBD2 (5 bases). V was clipped by 0 bases and J by 2 bases, with 8 bases between them. The germline V gene encodes CDR1 SGDLS and CDR2 YYNGEE. CDR3 length: 14 residues. The CDR3 loop is CASSVGRGQETQYF. In DNA form, the CDR3 reads TGTGCCAGCAGCGTAGGCCGGGGTCAAGAGACCCAGTACTTC.

This chain joins TRBV7-9 and TRBJ2-7; a weak D match, TRBD2 (5 bases). The V end lost 4 bases, the J end lost 7 bases, and 11 bases lay between the germline ends. This CDR3 spans 12 amino acids. In germline, CDR1 is SEHNR, CDR2 FQNEAQ (reference sequence). CDR3 loop: CASSSARGEQYF. The CDR3 DNA sequence: TGTGCCAGCAGCTCGGCCCGCGGGGAGCAGTACTTC.

CDR3 in DNA: TGCAGCGCCAGTAGCCGGCGGGGCAATGAGCAGTTCTTC. This encodes CSASSRRGNEQFF. The chain combines TRBV29-1 with TRBJ2-1; tentatively, D is TRBD2 (6 bases). Germline values: CDR1 SQVTM, CDR2 ANQGSEA. The V and J ends lost 7 bases and 6 bases respectively, with 16 bases between them. This CDR3 has 13 residues.

The chain carries TRBV19 and TRBJ1-5, with 7 bases matching TRBD1. The V gene end was trimmed by 9 bases and the J gene end by 4 bases; junction bases not matched to a gene: 6. The CDR3 sequence is 13 residues long. Germline V CDR1 and CDR2: LNHDA, SQIVND (reference sequence). The CDR3 DNA is TGTGCCAGCAGGGGGGCCAGAAATCAGCCCCAGCATTTT. Translated: CASRGARNQPQHF.

This clone was seen just once. The rearrangement joins TRBV7-9 to TRBJ2-1; D is possibly TRBD2 (7 bases). Germline CDR1 SEHNR, CDR2 FQNEAQ (reference sequence). The V end was cut by 4 bases, the J end by 10 bases, with 17 bases between. This CDR3 is built from 14 residues. The DNA of the CDR3 is TGTGCCAGCAGCTCCCGATGGGAGGGGGGGGAGCAGTTCTTC. It encodes CASSSRWEGGEQFF. The full variable domain, its missing parts supplied by reference TRBV7-9 and TRBJ2-1, is DTGVSQNPRHKITKRGQNVTFRCDPISEHNRLYWYRQTLGQGPEFLTYFQNEAQLEKSRLLSDRFSAERPKGSFSTLEIQRTEQGDSAMYLCASSSRWEGGEQFFGPGTRLTVL.

This chain uses TRBV15 with TRBJ2-5; TRBD2 matches 10 bases. The CDR3 has 16 residues. With 0 bases clipped from V and 4 bases from J, the junction kept 5 bases outside the gene matches. Germline CDR1 LNHNV, CDR2 YYDKDF (reference sequence). The CDR3, as DNA: TGTGCCACCAGCAGAGATCGGCTAGCGGGAGTAGAGACCCAGTACTTC. Protein sequence: CATSRDRLAGVETQYF.

The V and J genes are TRBV18 and TRBJ2-7; D not resolved. V lost 3 bases and J 2 bases, leaving 8 bases between the germline ends. The CDR3 is made up of 13 amino acids. The germline CDR1 and CDR2 sequences are KGHSH and LQKENI. In DNA form, the CDR3 reads TGTGCCAGCTCACCGGACCGAACCTACGAGCAGTACTTC. Amino acid sequence: CASSPDRTYEQYF.

The V and J genes are TRBV13 and TRBJ2-1; TRBD2 agrees at 7 bases. The J segment lost 7 bases and the V segment lost 0 bases, leaving 6 bases of the junction unmatched. The CDR3 consists of 15 residues. Germline assignment: CDR1 PRHDT and CDR2 FYEKMQ (reference sequence). In DNA form, the CDR3 reads TGTGCCAGCAGCTTAGGTGGACTAGTCGGAAATGAGCAGTTCTTC. This codes for CASSLGGLVGNEQFF.

This chain links TRBV15 with TRBJ2-4; weak D call: TRBD2 (6 bases). Trimming removed 1 base from V and 1 base from J, with 14 bases in between. CDR1 and CDR2 (germline): LNHNV, YYDKDF (reference sequence). The CDR3 spans 17 residues. CDR3 loop: CATSRGAGRRAKNIQYF. CDR3 coding DNA: TGTGCCACCAGCAGAGGCGCGGGGCGGAGGGCCAAAAACATTCAGTACTTC. The full variable domain, with the rest looked up from reference TRBV15 and TRBJ2-4, is DAMVIQNPRYQVTQFGKPVTLSCSQTLNHNVMYWYQQKSSQAPKLLFHYYDKDFNNEADTPDNFQSRRPNTSFCFLDIRSPGLGDTAMYLCATSRGAGRRAKNIQYFGAGTRLSVL.

The genes are TRBV19 and TRBJ2-2; either TRBD1 or TRBD2 may supply D (5 bases each). This CDR3 spans 15 amino acids. Germline assignment: CDR1 LNHDA and CDR2 SQIVND (reference sequence). V gave up 6 bases and J gave up 5 bases, with 16 bases separating them. CDR3 DNA: TGTGCCAGTAGGATGACGGGACCCATTACCGGGGAGCTGTTTTTT. This codes for CASRMTGPITGELFF.

The gene calls are TRBV7-8 and TRBJ1-5, with D perhaps matching TRBD1 (5 bases). CDR1 is SGHVS, CDR2 FQNEAQ, per germline. This CDR3 is 14 amino acids long. V was cut by 0 bases and J by 4 bases, with 7 bases left in between. The CDR3 DNA sequence: TGTGCCAGCAGCTTAGCGGGGCAGAATCAGCCCCAGCATTTT. Translating it yields CASSLAGQNQPQHF.

The V call is TRBV28, the J call TRBJ2-7; no clear D. Germline V gene lookup returns CDR1 MDHEN and CDR2 SYDVKM. V shed 4 bases and J shed 3 bases, with 7 bases lying between them. The CDR3 loop spans 12 amino acids. The CDR3 sequence: CASSWTDYEQYF. CDR3 coding DNA: TGTGCCAGCAGTTGGACGGACTACGAGCAGTACTTC.

The chain uses TRBV29-1 and TRBJ2-5; 11 bases are a match to TRBD1. The CDR3 runs 14 residues. In germline, CDR1 is SQVTM, CDR2 ANQGSEA. Unmatched junction bases numbered 9, after V lost 8 bases and J lost 4 bases. The CDR3 spells CSLSSGTGGETQYF. The CDR3 DNA sequence: TGCAGCTTATCATCCGGGACAGGGGGAGAGACCCAGTACTTC.

The chain combines TRBV20-1 with TRBJ2-7, with TRBD1 as a possible D gene (5 bases). Trimming cost V 5 bases and J 6 bases, with 8 bases left between them. This CDR3 is 10 amino acids long. Germline lookup yields CDR1 DFQATT and CDR2 SNEGSKA (reference sequence). As DNA, the CDR3 is TGCAGTGCTCGTACAGGCGAGCAGTACTTC. It yields the protein CSARTGEQYF.

The V call is TRBV5-4, the J call TRBJ1-1; TRBD1 matches 9 bases. The CDR3 consists of 15 residues. V was clipped by 4 bases and J by 11 bases; unmatched bases: 15. Germline V gene lookup returns CDR1 SGHNT and CDR2 YYREEE (reference sequence). This CDR3 is CASSQGTTGGARAFF. CDR3 coding DNA: TGTGCCAGCAGCCAAGGAACCACAGGGGGCGCGAGGGCTTTCTTT.

The chain uses TRBV6-8 and TRBJ2-7; 9 nucleotides line up with TRBD2. V lost 8 bases, J lost 7 bases, and 15 bases stayed unmatched. Germline V gene lookup returns CDR1 MNHGY and CDR2 SAAAGT. There are 15 residues in the CDR3. The CDR3 loop is CASPRGAGGSREQYF. The CDR3 nucleotides read TGTGCCAGCCCCAGAGGAGCGGGAGGCTCCAGGGAGCAGTACTTC.